This is a list of T cell receptor beta chains from one sample in a study of cytomegalovirus exposure and HLA in healthy donors. TCRdb's copy holds only in-frame clones and misses some; the assay was immunoSEQ multiplex PCR. This table holds more than 100,000 clones, around three quarters found once. Sample: PBMCs. These receptors were taken from a woman aged 40 to 49 in good health and CMV-seropositive. Both conserved end residues are part of each CDR3. The order of the fields is D gene, clone size, V gene, J gene, CDR3 protein, CDR3 DNA. A D gene is named only where the DNA matches it firmly. Some rows have no size entry. The others give once, few or many, or a class for an expanded clone.

>TRBD2|NA|TRBV13|TRBJ2-1
CASSRGPGGLDEQFF
TGTGCCAGCAGCCGCGGGCCGGGGGGGCTCGATGAGCAGTTCTTC
>NA|few|TRBV2|TRBJ1-2
CASSDTGSGYTF
TGTGCCAGCAGTGATACAGGGTCTGGCTACACCTTC
>TRBD1|NA|TRBV7-9|TRBJ1-1
CASSPQGQNTEAFF
TGTGCCAGCAGCCCACAGGGGCAGAACACTGAAGCTTTCTTT
>NA|NA|TRBV19|TRBJ2-1
CASSSQSTFDNEQFF
TGTGCCAGTAGTTCCCAGTCCACATTCGACAATGAGCAGTTCTTC
>TRBD1|NA|TRBV18|TRBJ1-2
CASSPRQGDYGYTF
TGTGCCAGCTCACCTCGACAGGGTGACTATGGCTACACCTTC
>TRBD1|NA|TRBV6-5|TRBJ1-1
CASSSDRFRAFF
TGTGCCAGCAGTTCGGACAGGTTCCGGGCTTTCTTT
>TRBD2|NA|TRBV6-4|TRBJ2-1
CASSDTKREGLYNEQFF
TGTGCCAGCAGTGACACAAAGCGGGAGGGCCTCTACAATGAGCAGTTCTTC
>NA|NA|TRBV15|TRBJ1-1
CATSRQHGTEAFF
TGTGCCACCAGCAGGCAGCACGGGACTGAAGCTTTCTTT
>TRBD2|NA|TRBV7-3|TRBJ2-3
CASSPEGRGGTDTQYF
TGTGCCAGCAGCCCTGAGGGGCGGGGGGGCACAGATACGCAGTATTTT
>NA|NA|TRBV4-3|TRBJ2-3
CASSQDLFSGPSTDTQYF
TGCGCCAGCAGCCAAGATCTGTTCAGCGGACCTAGCACAGATACGCAGTATTTT
>NA|NA|TRBV19|TRBJ1-2
CASRTGSRYGYTF
TGTGCCAGTCGAACAGGGAGCAGGTATGGCTACACCTTC
>TRBD2|NA|TRBV10-3|TRBJ2-1
CASRTSGSTGNEQFF
TGTGCCTCTCGGACTAGCGGGAGCACGGGCAATGAGCAGTTCTTC
>TRBD2|NA|TRBV5-1|TRBJ2-4
CASSAWTSGNAKNIQYF
TGCGCCAGCAGCGCATGGACTAGCGGGAACGCCAAAAACATTCAGTACTTC
>NA|NA|TRBV9|TRBJ1-6
CASSVAGNYNSPLHF
TGTGCCAGCAGCGTAGCGGGGAACTATAATTCACCCCTCCACTTT
>TRBD2|NA|TRBV7-3|TRBJ2-2
CASSSGGGANTGELFF
TGTGCCAGCAGCTCGGGCGGGGGGGCCAACACCGGGGAGCTGTTTTTT
>TRBD2|NA|TRBV6-1|TRBJ2-3
CASSELGGAYTQYF
TGTGCCAGCAGTGAACTCGGGGGGGCTTATACGCAGTATTTT
>NA|NA|TRBV15|TRBJ1-1
CATSRDPVNTEAFF
TGTGCCACCAGCAGAGATCCTGTTAACACTGAAGCTTTCTTT
>NA|once|TRBV5-4|TRBJ2-5
CASSLSGGRETQYF
TGTGCCAGCAGCTTATCAGGGGGGAGAGAGACCCAGTACTTC
>NA|NA|TRBV9|TRBJ2-7
CASSPGIRTLEDEQYF
TGTGCCAGCAGCCCGGGGATTCGGACCCTCGAGGACGAGCAGTACTTC